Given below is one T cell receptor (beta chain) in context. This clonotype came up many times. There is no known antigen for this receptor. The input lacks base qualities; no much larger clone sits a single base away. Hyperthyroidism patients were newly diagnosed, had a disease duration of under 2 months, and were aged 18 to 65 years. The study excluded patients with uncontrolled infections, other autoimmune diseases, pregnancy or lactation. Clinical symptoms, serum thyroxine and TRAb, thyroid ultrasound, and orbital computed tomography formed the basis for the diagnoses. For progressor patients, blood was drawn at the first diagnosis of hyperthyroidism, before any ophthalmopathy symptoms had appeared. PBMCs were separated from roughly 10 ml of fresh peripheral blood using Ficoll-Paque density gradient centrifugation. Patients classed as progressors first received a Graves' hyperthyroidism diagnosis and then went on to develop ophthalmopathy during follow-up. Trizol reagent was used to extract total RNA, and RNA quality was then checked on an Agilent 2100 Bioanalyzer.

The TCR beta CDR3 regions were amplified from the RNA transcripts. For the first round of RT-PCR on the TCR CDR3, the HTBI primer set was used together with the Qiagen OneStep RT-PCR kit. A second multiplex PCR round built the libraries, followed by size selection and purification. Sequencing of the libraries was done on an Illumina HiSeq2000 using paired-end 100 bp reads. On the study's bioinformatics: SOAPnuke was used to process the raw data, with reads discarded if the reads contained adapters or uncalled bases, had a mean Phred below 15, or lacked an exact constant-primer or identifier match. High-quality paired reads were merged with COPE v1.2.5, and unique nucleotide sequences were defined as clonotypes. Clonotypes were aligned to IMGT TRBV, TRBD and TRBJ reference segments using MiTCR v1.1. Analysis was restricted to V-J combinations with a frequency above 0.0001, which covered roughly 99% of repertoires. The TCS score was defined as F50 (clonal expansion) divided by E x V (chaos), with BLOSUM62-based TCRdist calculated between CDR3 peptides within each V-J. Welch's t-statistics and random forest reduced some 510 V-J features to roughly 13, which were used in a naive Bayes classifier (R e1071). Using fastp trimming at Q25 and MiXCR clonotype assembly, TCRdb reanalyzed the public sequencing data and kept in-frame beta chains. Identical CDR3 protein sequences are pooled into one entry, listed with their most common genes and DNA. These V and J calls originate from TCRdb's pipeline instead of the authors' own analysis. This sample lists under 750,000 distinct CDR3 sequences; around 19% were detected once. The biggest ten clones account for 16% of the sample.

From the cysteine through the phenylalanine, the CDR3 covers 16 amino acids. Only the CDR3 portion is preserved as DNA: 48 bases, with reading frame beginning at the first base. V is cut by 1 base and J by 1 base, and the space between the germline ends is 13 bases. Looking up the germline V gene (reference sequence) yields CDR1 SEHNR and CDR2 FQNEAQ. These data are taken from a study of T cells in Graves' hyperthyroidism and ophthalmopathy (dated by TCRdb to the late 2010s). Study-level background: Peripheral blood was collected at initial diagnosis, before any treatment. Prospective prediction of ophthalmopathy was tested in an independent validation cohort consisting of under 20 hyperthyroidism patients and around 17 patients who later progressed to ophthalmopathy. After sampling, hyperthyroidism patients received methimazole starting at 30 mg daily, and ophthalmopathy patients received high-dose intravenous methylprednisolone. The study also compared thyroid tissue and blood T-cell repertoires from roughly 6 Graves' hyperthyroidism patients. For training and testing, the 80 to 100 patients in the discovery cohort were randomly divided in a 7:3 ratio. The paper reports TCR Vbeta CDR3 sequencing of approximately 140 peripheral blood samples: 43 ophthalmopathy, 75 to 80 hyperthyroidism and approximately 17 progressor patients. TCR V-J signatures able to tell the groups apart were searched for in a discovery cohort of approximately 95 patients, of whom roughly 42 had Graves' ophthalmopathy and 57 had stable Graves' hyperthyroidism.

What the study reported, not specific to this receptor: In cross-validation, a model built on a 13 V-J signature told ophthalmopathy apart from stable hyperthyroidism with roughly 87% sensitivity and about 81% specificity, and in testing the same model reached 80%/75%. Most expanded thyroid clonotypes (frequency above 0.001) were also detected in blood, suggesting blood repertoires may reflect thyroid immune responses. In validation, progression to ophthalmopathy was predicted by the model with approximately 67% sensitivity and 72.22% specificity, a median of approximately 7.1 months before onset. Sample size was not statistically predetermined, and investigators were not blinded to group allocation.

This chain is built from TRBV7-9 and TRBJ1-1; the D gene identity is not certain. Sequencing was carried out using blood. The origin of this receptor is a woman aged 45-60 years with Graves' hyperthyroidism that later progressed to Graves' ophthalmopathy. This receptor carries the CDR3 CASSLDFPGGNTEAFF. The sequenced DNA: TGTGCCAGCAGCTTAGATTTTCCGGGCGGGAACACTGAAGCTTTCTTT. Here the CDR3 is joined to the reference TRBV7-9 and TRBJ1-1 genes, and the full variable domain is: DTGVSQNPRHKITKRGQNVTFRCDPISEHNRLYWYRQTLGQGPEFLTYFQNEAQLEKSRLLSDRFSAERPKGSFSTLEIQRTEQGDSAMYLCASSLDFPGGNTEAFFGQGTRLTVV.